The clone carrying this T cell receptor beta chain was picked up a small number of times. The antigen is unknown. The CDR3 covers 15 residues. The ends lost 6 bases at V and 6 bases at J; junction bases unmatched: 9. Germline-derived CDR1 and CDR2 are SEHNR and FQNEAQ (reference sequence). Study results and caveats: Whole repertoires were not studied in the larger cohort, only one V-J beta rearrangement.

Constant-region reverse primers amplified full-length variable regions, followed by semi-nested Nested Universal Primer A PCR. TCRdb analysed the 5' RACE reads with MiXCR anew, one entry per CDR3 protein. The data show about 54,000 distinct CDR3 sequences, roughly a sixth seen once. Source material: naive CD4+ T cells sorted from blood. Specified subset: naive CD4+ T cells, CD4+CD45RA+CD25-. The sequence was obtained from a female donor with breast cancer. The chain carries TRBV7-9 and TRBJ2-2; 8 nucleotides agree with TRBD2. CDR3 sequence: CASRPLAGSAGELFF. CDR3 nucleotides: TGTGCCAGCAGGCCTTTAGCGGGGAGTGCCGGGGAGCTGTTTTTT.